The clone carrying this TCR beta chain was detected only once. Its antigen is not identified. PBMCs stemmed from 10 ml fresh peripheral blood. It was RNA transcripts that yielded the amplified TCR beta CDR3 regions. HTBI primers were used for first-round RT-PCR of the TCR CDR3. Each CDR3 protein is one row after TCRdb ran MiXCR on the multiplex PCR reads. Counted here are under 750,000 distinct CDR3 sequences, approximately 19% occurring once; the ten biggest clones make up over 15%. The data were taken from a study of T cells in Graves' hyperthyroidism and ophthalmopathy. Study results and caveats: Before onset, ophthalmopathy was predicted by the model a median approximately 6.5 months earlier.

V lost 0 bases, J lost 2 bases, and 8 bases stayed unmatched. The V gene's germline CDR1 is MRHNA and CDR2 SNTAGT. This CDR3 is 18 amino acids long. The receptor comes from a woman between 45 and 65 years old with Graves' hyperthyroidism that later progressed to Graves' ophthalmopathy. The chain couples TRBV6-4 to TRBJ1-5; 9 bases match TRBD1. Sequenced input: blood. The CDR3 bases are TGTGCCAGCAGTGACTCAAAGGCCGGGACAGGGTGCAATCAGCCCCAGCATTTT. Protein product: CASSDSKAGTGCNQPQHF.